This T cell receptor (beta chain) originates from a study of cytomegalovirus exposure and HLA in healthy donors. Overall study context: In a previous analysis, nearly 120 million unique TCR beta sequences were found from 150 million to 200 million T cells. General study results and limits: An analysis was carried out at a later point. It showed that HLA-associated TCR beta chains were more clonally expanded than equally common non-associated chains.

PCR was performed using 60 Vbeta and 13 Jbeta primers. As originally analysed: Later, 65 million to 85 million unique TCR beta chains were counted in an analysis, and about 10 million of them were shared. The protocol was immunoSEQ multiplex PCR, while the TCRdb copy is restricted to in-frame clones and leaves out a portion. D and trimming come from the DNA, and the V and J calls and clone size come from that table. The sample yields more than 130,000 clones, approximately 80% seen once. This clone has just one count. Its cognate antigen is unknown. CDR3 length: 18 amino acids. Trimming cost V 5 bases and J 9 bases; bases outside gene matches: 16. Germline V lookup: CDR1 PRHDT, CDR2 FYEKMQ (reference sequence).

This TCR derives from a woman aged 45-60 years in good health and CMV-seronegative. The rearrangement joins TRBV13 to TRBJ2-1; 13 nucleotides agree with TRBD2. The specimen was PBMCs. The CDR3 bases are TGTGCCAGCAGCATCACTAGCGGGGGGGCCGTATTAAGGGGTGAGCAGTTCTTC. It translates to CASSITSGGAVLRGEQFF.